The TCR beta chain described here comes from a study of blood T cell repertoires in COVID-19. The CDR3 has 14 residues. Unmatched junction bases numbered 6, after V lost 5 bases and J lost 6 bases. The germline V gene encodes CDR1 MNHEY and CDR2 SMNVEV (reference sequence). Libraries were prepared by immunoSEQ multiplex PCR; TCRdb keeps only in-frame clonotypes and omits some of them. The sample records 15,000 to 20,000 clones, about 90% being singletons. The J gene is TRBJ1-3, the V gene TRBV27, with 8 nucleotides matching TRBD1. The TCR originated in a human donor with active COVID-19. The donor label of this sample is uncertain. Sequencing was carried out using peripheral blood. This chain's CDR3 is CASSPRTGTNTIYF. In nucleotides, the CDR3 is TGTGCCAGCAGTCCCCGGACAGGGACAAACACCATATATTTT.